This T cell receptor beta chain originates from a study of T cell responses to AZD1222 COVID-19 vaccine. Libraries were prepared by immunoSEQ multiplex PCR; TCRdb keeps only in-frame clonotypes and omits some of them. Of 140,000 or so clones listed, around nine tenths are singletons. The CDR3 extends over 13 amino acids. The ends were cut back, 2 bases at V and 6 bases at J, with 7 bases in the middle. CDR1 is MNHEY, CDR2 SMNVEV, per germline (reference sequence). The receptor was isolated from an adult in good health. The source material was peripheral blood, sampled on day 0 of AZD1222 vaccination. The rearrangement uses TRBV27 and TRBJ2-2; D could derive from TRBD1 or TRBD2 (5 bases each). The CDR3 is CASSLGGSGELFF. The CDR3 DNA reads as TGTGCCAGCAGTTTAGGGGGATCCGGGGAGCTGTTTTTT.